Shown below are 10 T cell receptor beta chains from a single sample sequenced in a study of T-cell reconstitution after alpha-beta-depleted transplantation in children. For TCRbeta, the library was prepared with unique molecular identifiers. TCRdb re-derived calls from the PCR reads in MiXCR, one entry per CDR3 protein. Among 400,000 to 500,000 distinct CDR3 sequences listed, 11% were seen once. Sequences were derived from PBMCs from the stem cell graft donor, sampled from the stem cell graft. These receptors were obtained from a human donor who donated a stem cell graft to a child with acute myeloid leukemia.

This clonotype was seen more than once but under ten times. J is TRBJ2-1 and V is TRBV6-5; 8 bases align to TRBD2. The V segment lost 0 bases and the J segment 3 bases; nucleotides outside the gene matches: 7. There are 17 residues in the CDR3. Germline V CDR1 and CDR2: MNHEY, SVGAGI. The CDR3 nucleotides are TGTGCCAGCAGTTACTCCTTCTGGAGCGGGGGCTACAATGAGCAGTTCTTC. Its protein is CASSYSFWSGGYNEQFF.

This clonotype was seen only a few times. The chain is built from TRBV25-1 and TRBJ2-5; D not certain. The V gene lost 2 bases and the J gene lost 1 base, with 5 bases spanning the gap. The CDR3 runs to 13 residues. From germline, CDR1 is MGHDK and CDR2 SYGVNS. The CDR3 sequence is CASSESIQETQYF. DNA of the CDR3: TGTGCCAGCAGTGAAAGTATCCAAGAGACCCAGTACTTC.

This clonotype has only a few counts. V gene TRBV7-2 combines with J gene TRBJ2-5; possibly TRBD2 for D (6 bases). The V gene lost 3 bases and the J gene lost 4 bases, with 12 bases spanning the gap. Germline V lookup: CDR1 SGHTA, CDR2 FQGNSA. There are 14 residues in the CDR3. The CDR3 nucleotides are TGTGCCAGCAGCTTTACCGGGCGGGGAGAGACCCAGTACTTC. Amino acid sequence: CASSFTGRGETQYF.

The chain carries TRBV20-1 and TRBJ1-6; 7 bases map to TRBD1. J gave up 6 bases and V 3 bases, and 17 bases lay outside the gene matches. This CDR3 region has 18 residues. Germline values: CDR1 DFQATT, CDR2 SNEGSKA (reference sequence). The CDR3 region has the DNA TGCAGTGCTAGTGGGACAGCCACTACGATTGGCATTAATTCACCCCTCCACTTT. Translating gives CSASGTATTIGINSPLHF.

In this sample, this clonotype turned up a few times. This chain links TRBV11-2 with TRBJ2-1, with 9 bases aligning to TRBD2. Germline V gene data show CDR1 as SGHAT and CDR2 as FQNNGV. Trimming at V came to 2 bases and at J to 6 bases, leaving 14 bases not matched to a gene. The CDR3 spans 18 residues. DNA of the CDR3: TGTGCCAGCAGCTTATTTTTGAGGTCTAGCGGGACACTCAATGAGCAGTTCTTC. This encodes CASSLFLRSSGTLNEQFF.

The chain carries TRBV5-1 and TRBJ2-5; 7 nucleotides align to TRBD1. The germline gives CDR1 SGHRS, CDR2 YFSETQ. The V and J ends lost 0 bases and 0 bases, in that order; junction bases with no gene match: 5. The length of the CDR3 is 16 residues. In DNA form, the CDR3 reads TGCGCCAGCAGCTTGGGTGACAGGGCGCACCAAGAGACCCAGTACTTC. Translating gives CASSLGDRAHQETQYF.

This chain links TRBV3-1 with TRBJ1-1; D not resolved. Per the germline V gene, CDR1 is LGHDT and CDR2 is YNNKEL (reference sequence). CDR3 size: 13 residues. Trimming took off 1 base at V and 8 bases at J, with 11 bases between the two ends. The CDR3 nucleotides are TGTGCCAGCAGCCAAGGGATGGTGAGCGAAGCTTTCTTT. Its translation: CASSQGMVSEAFF.

The rearrangement joins TRBV12-3 or TRBV12-4 to TRBJ2-4, with D uncertain. The CDR3 covers 13 residues. The V end lost 6 bases, the J end lost 4 bases, and 10 bases lay between the germline ends. The CDR3 nucleotides are TGTGCCAGCAGACCGAGTCCTAAAAACATTCAGTACTTC. Translation: CASRPSPKNIQYF.

This clonotype was seen a handful of times. The chain couples TRBV20-1 to TRBJ2-1, with a possible D match to TRBD1 (5 bases). Germline-derived CDR1 and CDR2 are DFQATT and SNEGSKA (reference sequence). The V and J ends lost 5 bases and 8 bases respectively, with 19 bases between them. The length of the CDR3 is 14 residues. This CDR3 is CSALDKPGSDEQFF. The CDR3 DNA reads as TGCAGTGCTCTGGACAAGCCGGGTTCCGATGAGCAGTTCTTC.

The J gene is TRBJ1-4, the V gene TRBV12-3 or TRBV12-4, with D uncertain. The CDR3 loop spans 14 amino acids. Trimming took off 4 bases at V and 3 bases at J, with 9 bases between the two ends. The CDR3 nucleotides read TGTGCCAGCAGTTCGCCAGGATCTAATGAAAAACTGTTTTTT. It is translated as CASSSPGSNEKLFF.